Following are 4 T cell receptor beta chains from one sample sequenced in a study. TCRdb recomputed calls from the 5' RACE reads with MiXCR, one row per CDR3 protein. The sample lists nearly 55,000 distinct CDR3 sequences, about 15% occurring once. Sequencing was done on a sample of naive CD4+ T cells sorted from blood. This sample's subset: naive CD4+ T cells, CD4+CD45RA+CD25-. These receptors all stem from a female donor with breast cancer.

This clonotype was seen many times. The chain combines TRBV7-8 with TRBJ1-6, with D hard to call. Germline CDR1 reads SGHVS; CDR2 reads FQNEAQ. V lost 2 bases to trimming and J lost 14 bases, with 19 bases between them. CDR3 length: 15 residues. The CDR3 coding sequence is TGTGCCAGCAGCTTATTGAGGACGACTAATTCGGCCCTCCACTTT. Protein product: CASSLLRTTNSALHF.

The CDR3 region has the DNA TGTGCCAGACCACCCTTCCTTGAGACAGGGTCACACAATCAGCCCCAGCATTTT. This codes for CARPPFLETGSHNQPQHF. The rearrangement uses TRBV11-2 and TRBJ1-5, with 7 bases aligning to TRBD1. The CDR3 runs to 18 residues. Per the germline V gene, CDR1 is SGHAT and CDR2 is FQNNGV. V lost 9 bases and J lost 3; bases outside the gene matches: 20.

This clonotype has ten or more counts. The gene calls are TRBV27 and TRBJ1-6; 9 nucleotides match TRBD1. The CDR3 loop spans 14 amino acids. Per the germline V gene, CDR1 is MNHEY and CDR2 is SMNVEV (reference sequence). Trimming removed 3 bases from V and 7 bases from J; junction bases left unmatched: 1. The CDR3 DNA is TGTGCCAGCAGTTTCGGGACAGGGAATTCACCCCTCCACTTT. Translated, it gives CASSFGTGNSPLHF.

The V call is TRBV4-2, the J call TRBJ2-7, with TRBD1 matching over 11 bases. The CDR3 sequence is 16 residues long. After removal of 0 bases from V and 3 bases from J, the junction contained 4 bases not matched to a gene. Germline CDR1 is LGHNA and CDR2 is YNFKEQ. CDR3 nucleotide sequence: TGTGCCAGCAGCCAAGACAGGGGGACAGGGGGCTACGAGCAGTACTTC. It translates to CASSQDRGTGGYEQYF.